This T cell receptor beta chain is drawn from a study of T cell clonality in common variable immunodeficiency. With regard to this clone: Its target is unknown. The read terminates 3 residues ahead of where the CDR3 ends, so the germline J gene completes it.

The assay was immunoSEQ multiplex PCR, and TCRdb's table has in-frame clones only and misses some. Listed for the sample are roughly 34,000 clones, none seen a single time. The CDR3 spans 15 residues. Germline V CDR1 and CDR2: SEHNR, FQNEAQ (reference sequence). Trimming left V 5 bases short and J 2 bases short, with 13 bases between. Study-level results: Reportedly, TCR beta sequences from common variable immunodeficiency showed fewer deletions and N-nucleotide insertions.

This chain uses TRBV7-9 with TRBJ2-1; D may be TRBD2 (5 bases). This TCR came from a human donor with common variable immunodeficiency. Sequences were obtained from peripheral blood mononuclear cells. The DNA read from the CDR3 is TGTGCCAGCAGCATAACTCCGACTACCTACAATGAG. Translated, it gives CASSITPTTYNE. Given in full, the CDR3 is CASSITPTTYNEQFF.